One T cell receptor beta chain is described in this entry. The sample belongs to a study of blood T cell repertoires in COVID-19. The overall study: Some COVID-19 samples were acute and others convalescent; all came from the United States, Italy and Spain. The analysed material was cDNA or gDNA that came from T cells, B-cell-depleted T cells, or PBMCs.

As handled by the study authors: The assay estimated nucleated cells by amplifying reference gene primers. The method was immunoSEQ multiplex PCR; TCRdb's version includes in-frame clones alone and lacks a portion of them. The DNA gave D and trimming, while V, J and clone size come from that table. The sample includes about 220,000 clones, about 88% seen only once; the top ten take under 2%. Sequencing was carried out using peripheral blood. This receptor was taken from a middle-aged man with active or convalescent COVID-19.

The CDR3 sequence: CASIVEQNTEAFF. The CDR3 nucleotides read TGTGCCAGCATTGTGGAGCAGAACACTGAAGCTTTCTTT. The chain uses TRBV2 and TRBJ1-1; D is ambiguous. Germline V gives CDR1 SNHLY, CDR2 FYNNEI. V lost 7 bases, J lost 1 base, and 10 bases lay in between. The CDR3 has 13 amino acids. The variable domain in full, with the rest retrieved from reference TRBV2 and TRBJ1-1, is EPEVTQTPSHQVTQMGQEVILRCVPISNHLYFYWYRQILGQKVEFLVSFYNNEISEKSEIFDDQFSVERPDGSNFTLKIRSTKLEDSAMYFCASIVEQNTEAFFGQGTRLTVV.